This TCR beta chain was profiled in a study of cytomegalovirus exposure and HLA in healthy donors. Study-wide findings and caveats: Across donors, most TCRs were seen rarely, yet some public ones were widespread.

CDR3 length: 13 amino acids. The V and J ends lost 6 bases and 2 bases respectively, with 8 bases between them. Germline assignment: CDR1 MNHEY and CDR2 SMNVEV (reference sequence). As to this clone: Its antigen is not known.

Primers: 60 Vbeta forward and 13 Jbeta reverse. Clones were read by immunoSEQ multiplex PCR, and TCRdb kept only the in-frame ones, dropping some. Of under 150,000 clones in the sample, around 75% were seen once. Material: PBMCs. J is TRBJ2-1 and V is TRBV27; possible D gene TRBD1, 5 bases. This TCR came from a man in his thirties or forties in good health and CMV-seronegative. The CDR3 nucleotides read TGTGCCAGCAGACAGACAGCCTACAATGAGCAGTTCTTC. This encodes CASRQTAYNEQFF.